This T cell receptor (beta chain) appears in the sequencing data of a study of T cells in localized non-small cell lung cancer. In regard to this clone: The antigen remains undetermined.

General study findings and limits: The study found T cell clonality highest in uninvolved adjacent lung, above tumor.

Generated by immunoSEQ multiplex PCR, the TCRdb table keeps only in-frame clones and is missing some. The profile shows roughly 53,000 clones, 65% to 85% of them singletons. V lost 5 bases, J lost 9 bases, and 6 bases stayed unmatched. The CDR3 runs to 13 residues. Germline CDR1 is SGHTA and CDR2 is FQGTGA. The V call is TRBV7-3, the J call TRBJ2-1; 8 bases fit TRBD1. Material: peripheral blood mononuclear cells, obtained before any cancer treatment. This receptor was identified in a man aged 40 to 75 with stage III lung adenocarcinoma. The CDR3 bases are TGTGCCAGCAGCATAGACAGGGGAGCTGAGCAGTTCTTC. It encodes CASSIDRGAEQFF.